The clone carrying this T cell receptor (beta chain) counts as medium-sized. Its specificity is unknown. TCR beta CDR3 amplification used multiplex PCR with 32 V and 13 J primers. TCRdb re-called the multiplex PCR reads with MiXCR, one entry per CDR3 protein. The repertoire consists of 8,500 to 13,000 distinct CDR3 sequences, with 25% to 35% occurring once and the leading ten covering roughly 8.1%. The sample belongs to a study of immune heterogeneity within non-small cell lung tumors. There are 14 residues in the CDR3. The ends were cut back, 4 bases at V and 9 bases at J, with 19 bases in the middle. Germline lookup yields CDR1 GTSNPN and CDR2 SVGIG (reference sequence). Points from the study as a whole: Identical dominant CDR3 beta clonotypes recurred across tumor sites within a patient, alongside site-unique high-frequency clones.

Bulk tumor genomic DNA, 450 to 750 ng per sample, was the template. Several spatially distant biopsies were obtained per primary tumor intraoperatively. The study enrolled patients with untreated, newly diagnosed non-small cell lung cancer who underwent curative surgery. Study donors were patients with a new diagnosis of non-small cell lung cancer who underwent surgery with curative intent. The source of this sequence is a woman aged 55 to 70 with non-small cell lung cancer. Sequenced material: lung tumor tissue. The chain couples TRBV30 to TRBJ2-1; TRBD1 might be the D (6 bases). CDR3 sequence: CAWKQGNSLGEQFF. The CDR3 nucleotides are TGTGCCTGGAAGCAGGGGAACTCTCTTGGTGAGCAGTTCTTC. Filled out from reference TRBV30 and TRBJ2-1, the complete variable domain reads SQTIHQWPATLVQPVGSPLSLECTVEGTSNPNLYWYRQAAGRGLQLLFYSVGIGQISSEVPQNLSASRPQDRQFILSSKKLLLSDSGFYLCAWKQGNSLGEQFFGPGTRLTVL.